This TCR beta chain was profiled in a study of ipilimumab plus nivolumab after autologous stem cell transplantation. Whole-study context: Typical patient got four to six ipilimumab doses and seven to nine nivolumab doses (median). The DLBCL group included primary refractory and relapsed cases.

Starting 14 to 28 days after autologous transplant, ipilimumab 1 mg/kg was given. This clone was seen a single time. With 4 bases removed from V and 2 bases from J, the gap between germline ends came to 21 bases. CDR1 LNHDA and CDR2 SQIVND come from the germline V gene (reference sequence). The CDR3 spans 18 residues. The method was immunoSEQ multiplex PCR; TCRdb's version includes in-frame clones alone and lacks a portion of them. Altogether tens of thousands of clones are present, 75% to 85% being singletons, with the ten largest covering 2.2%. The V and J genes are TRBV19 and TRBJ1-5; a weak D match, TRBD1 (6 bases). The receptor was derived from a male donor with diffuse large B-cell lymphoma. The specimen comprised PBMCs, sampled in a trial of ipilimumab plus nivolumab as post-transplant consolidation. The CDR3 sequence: CASSRMGAIVGGNQPQHF. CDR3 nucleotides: TGTGCCAGTAGTAGGATGGGGGCGATTGTTGGTGGCAATCAGCCCCAGCATTTT.